The entry below describes one T cell receptor beta chain. These data originate in a study of regulatory T cells in long-lasting Graves disease. The CDR3 length is 16 residues. Germline V gene data show CDR1 as LNHDA and CDR2 as SQIVND (reference sequence). V shed 5 bases, J shed 2 bases, and the junction held 9 bases outside the gene matches. Time point described: newly diagnosed GD, antithyroid drugs for less than 3 months. Isolated PBMC RNA provided the starting material for the TCR library. Researchers made TCR beta libraries by using iRepertoire HTBI primers and running Arm-PCR on CDR3 regions. TCRdb re-analysed the multiplex PCR reads in MiXCR, keeping a single row per CDR3 protein. The table has 550,000 to 650,000 distinct CDR3 sequences, 16% seen once. These data were also reused for a study on T cells in Graves' hyperthyroidism and ophthalmopathy. That paper adds: In the first-round RT-PCR of the TCR CDR3, the HTBI primer set was used. Most expanded thyroid clonotypes above 0.001 recurred in blood.

The chain combines TRBV19 with TRBJ1-1; 9 bases align to TRBD1. This clonotype originated in a man aged 18 to 35 with Graves disease. The specimen was peripheral blood mononuclear cells (PBMCs), collected at new diagnosis, from a patient treated with antithyroid drugs. CDR3 sequence reads: CASSLTGGHTNTEAFF. The CDR3 DNA follows: TGTGCCAGTAGTCTCACAGGGGGCCATACTAACACTGAAGCTTTCTTT.